The sequence of this T cell receptor (beta chain) was determined in a study of cytomegalovirus exposure and HLA in healthy donors (dated by TCRdb to about 2017). At the level of the whole study: An earlier analysis of some 500 of the donors reported roughly 270 Gb of sequence data and about 100 million unique TCR beta sequences from about 179 million T cells. An early release covering roughly 580 HLA-typed donors comprised approximately 290 gigabases of sequencing data and tens of millions of unique TCR sequences. The genetic ancestry cluster associated with self-reported Caucasian donors included 80% to 90% of the roughly 390 genotyped donors. The aim of the study was to test whether cataloging public T cell receptors could identify signatures of past pathogen exposure. The study used immunosequencing to profile the T cell repertoires of several hundred subjects and linked those repertoires to cytomegalovirus serostatus. Along with the approximately 620-subject first cohort, a separate validation cohort of some 130 different subjects was used. To predict cytomegalovirus infection status, the study combined high-throughput TCR immunosequencing, statistical association of individual TCRs with disease status, and machine learning. In a later analysis, previously published TCR beta repertoires from roughly 710 donors were re-analyzed and high-resolution HLA genotyping was added so that TCR occurrence patterns could be studied. In the later analysis, no new phenotypic data were used to find candidate immune exposures; instead, reliance was placed on TCR beta sequences and their occurrence across donors. In an earlier analysis of a few hundred of the donors, high-throughput TCR beta sequencing was used to judge whether each TCR beta V gene segment behaved as functional or pseudogenic. Donor age, sex, ethnicity and CMV serostatus were collected together with the repertoire data. Genome-wide SNP genotypes for about 60% of the roughly 670 donors were used in a later genetic analysis, which treated that subset as a discovery cohort. All discovery cohort repertoires had been generated on a single sequencing platform. Both class I and class II loci were covered by HLA typing, at four-digit resolution. Typing coverage varied by locus: roughly 629-640 donors for A, B, C, DRB1 and DQB1; approximately 500 for DQA1; around 610 for DPA1; under 490 for DPB1. Because of strong linkage in the cohort, roughly five DR-DQ haplotypes were treated as single units for association and clustering. Across under 500 genotyped donors of the cohort, an average of approximately 220,000 unique TCR beta nucleotide sequences per donor were sequenced, and about a sixth of those sequences were non-productive.

The cohort was made up of roughly 670 healthy bone marrow donors. At the time of sampling, every cohort member was nominally healthy, though immune exposures that went unrecorded were likely present. The donor was CMV seropositive and belonged to the group of around 300 seropositive cohort members. Every donor gave a peripheral blood sample, and the peripheral blood mononuclear cells from that sample were used for TCR beta sequencing. Genomic DNA extraction from the blood cell samples was performed with the Qiagen DNeasy Blood Extraction Kit. The paper as a whole reports these results and caveats: The classifier was reported to diagnose cytomegalovirus status with high specificity and sensitivity in both the original and validation cohorts. In a later analysis, HLA-associated TCR beta chains showed more clonal expansion and lower generation probabilities than non-associated chains that were equally common. Some IMGT-functional V segments, including TRBV6-2 and TRBV6-3, could not be distinguished by the 87-base-pair reads and were therefore excluded. Compared with the approximately 670-donor mean, donors in an Asian-associated ancestry cluster had fewer N-insertions in productive TCRs, according to a later genetic analysis. A later analysis found that TCR association rates varied across HLA loci, with DRB1 alleles showing the most associated TCRs and HLA-C alleles the fewest. Correlated functional status among segregating V segments might reflect linkage disequilibrium, but an unknown experimental factor could not be ruled out. Three of the identified cytomegalovirus-associated TCR beta chains were confirmed in vitro to be specific for cytomegalovirus antigens. At a false discovery rate of 0.05, a later analysis linked roughly 17,000 TCR beta sequences to specific HLA alleles. A group of highly shared sequence variants was considered likely to be a technical artifact of the sequencing pipeline. The study gave a list of about 170 TCR beta chains associated with cytomegalovirus. When HLA alleles, especially DR and DQ, strongly co-occurred, attributing TCR associations to individual alleles was difficult. CMV serostatus was the only immune exposure information available for the cohort. According to a later analysis, parvovirus B19, influenza, CMV and Epstein-Barr virus appeared linked to several top co-occurrence clusters. HLA typing was unavailable for some donors at each locus, so association tests used only the typed subset. Roughly uniform sequencing depth across donors was assumed in presence/absence analyses, although this assumption may not hold. Most TCR sequences were observed very rarely across donors, whereas some public TCRs were present in many individuals. In this cohort, only TCR beta chains were sequenced, and detectable features were limited by the absence of alpha or paired-chain data. A later genetic analysis associated a missense DCLRE1C variant with V-gene and J-gene trimming of TCR beta chains, and an independent cohort replicated the association. An earlier analysis of around 600 of the donors showed that most TCR beta V segments appeared in productive rearrangements either about 90% or about 30% of the time, which broadly matched IMGT annotations. The authors suggested that the approach could potentially be extended to other disease states and immunological phenotypes. According to a later analysis, most CMV-associated TCR beta chains appeared to be HLA-restricted, and the HLA associations seemed to be driven largely by CMV exposure. A further reported finding was that TCR beta sequences accurately predicted the HLA-A and HLA-B alleles for most subjects in the first cohort. Some 16 rarely observed V segments, including chromosome 9 orphons, were excluded from the earlier analysis of several hundred of the donors because counts were too low.

Libraries were constructed by the immunoSEQ multiplex PCR assay. For the multiplex PCR, a mixture combining 60 forward primers for TCR Vbeta segments and 13 reverse primers for TCR Jbeta segments was used. A multiplex PCR assay on genomic DNA amplified the CDR3 region of rearranged TCR beta genes. The Illumina HiSeq System was used to sequence the amplified TCR beta libraries as 87-base-pair reads. As for how the authors treated the data: In a later analysis, some 80 million unique TCR beta chains were counted across the 666 repertoires, and around 11 million of these chains were shared by at least two donors. Raw reads were error-corrected and collapsed into unique sequences by a nearest-neighbor algorithm in which closely related sequences were merged to remove PCR and sequencing errors. V, D and J gene segments were assigned by aligning CDR3 sequences to IMGT reference sequences. For a sequence to be retained, a match of at least six nucleotides to both a V gene segment and a J gene segment was required. A rearrangement counted as productive if the CDR3 had no stop codons and remained in frame with V and J, and every other rearrangement counted as non-productive. Following IMGT convention, CDR3 was defined as the stretch from the second conserved V-encoded cysteine to the conserved J-encoded phenylalanine. In an earlier analysis of more than 550 of the donors, sequences lacking an unambiguous match to a single V gene segment were excluded. An earlier analysis of a few hundred of the donors called V segments functional above 56.7% productive rearrangements and segregating when the between-donor standard deviation exceeded 5%. A statistical classification framework was built for diagnosing cytomegalovirus status from the catalog of TCR beta chain sequences. A later analysis assigned V and J genes by comparing TCR nucleotide sequences with IMGT/GENE-DB human TR gene sequences. Using the TCRdist pipeline, a later analysis assigned CDR3 sequences along with most-parsimonious VDJ recombination scenarios. In a later analysis, each TCR beta chain was defined by its CDR3 amino acid sequence together with its V-gene family, and reads without a unique V-gene family were excluded. As a way to deal with suspected cross-contamination and a sequencing artifact, a later analysis dropped 450 to 600 nucleotide sequences that were highly shared and had low generation probability. In a later analysis, a clonal expansion index for each public chain was calculated from normalized within-repertoire ranks of inferred template counts. In a later analysis, generation probabilities were computed using a VDJ recombination model fitted to out-of-frame rearrangements, and the results were checked against IGoR. In a later analysis, TCR-TCR, TCR-HLA and TCR-CMV co-occurrence was scored with hypergeometric tests, and a repertoire-size bias correction was applied to TCR pairs. In a later analysis, false discovery rates were estimated by permuting HLA or CMV assignments 20 times. In a later analysis, co-occurring TCRs were grouped with DBSCAN, and TCRdist sequence similarity was added when clustering was performed within HLA-allele-positive subsets. Repertoires with fewer than 30,000 or more than 120,000 public chains were left out of co-occurrence clustering, as were five repertoires with anomalous nucleotide sharing. Entries here come from immuneACCESS through TCRdb and include only in-frame sequences with V and J called. Some clones fail to appear in such tables; in the studies checked, an unresolved V gene covers under half of the shortfall, and the cause of the remainder is unknown. V, J and clone size are those of that table, while D and trimming were read from the DNA. In this sample the table shows about 78,000 clones, around 70% of which occur a single time. The leading ten clones occupy 11% of the sample.

In regard to this clone: Its cognate antigen has yet to be identified. It has no much larger one-base neighbor in the sample; base qualities were not kept.

Taken from cysteine to phenylalanine, the CDR3 has 18 residues. CDR3 DNA is the only sequence kept; it has 54 bases, read in frame from the first base. Unmatched junction bases come to 13, with V trimmed by 4 bases and J by 3 bases. The germline V gene supplies CDR1 LGHNA and CDR2 YSLEER. Specimen: PBMCs. The sequence joins TRBV4-3 to TRBJ2-7; a stretch of 12 junction bases matches TRBD2. This receptor was taken from a woman aged 40-49 years in good health and CMV-seropositive. The nucleotide sequence reads as follows: TGCGCCAGCAGCCCTCAAGCAACCGGGACTAGCGGGTTCTACGAGCAGTACTTC. This is translated as CASSPQATGTSGFYEQYF.